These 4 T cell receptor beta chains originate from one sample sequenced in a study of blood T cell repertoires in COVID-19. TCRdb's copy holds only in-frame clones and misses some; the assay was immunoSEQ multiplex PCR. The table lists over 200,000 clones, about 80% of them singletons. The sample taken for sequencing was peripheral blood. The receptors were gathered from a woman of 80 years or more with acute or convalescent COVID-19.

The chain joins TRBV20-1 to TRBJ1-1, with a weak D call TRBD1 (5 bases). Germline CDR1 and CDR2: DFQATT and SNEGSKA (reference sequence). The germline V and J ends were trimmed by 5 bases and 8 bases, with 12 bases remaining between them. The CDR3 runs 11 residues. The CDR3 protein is CSAHGTVEAFF. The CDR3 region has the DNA TGCAGTGCTCACGGGACTGTAGAAGCTTTCTTT.

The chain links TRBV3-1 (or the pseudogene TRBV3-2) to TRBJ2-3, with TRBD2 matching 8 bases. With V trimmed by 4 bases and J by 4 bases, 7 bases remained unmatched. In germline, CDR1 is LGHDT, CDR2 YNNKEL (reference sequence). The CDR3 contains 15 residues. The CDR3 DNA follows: TGTGCCAGCAGCCTCCGGACAGCGGGGGCAGATACGCAGTATTTT. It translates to CASSLRTAGADTQYF.

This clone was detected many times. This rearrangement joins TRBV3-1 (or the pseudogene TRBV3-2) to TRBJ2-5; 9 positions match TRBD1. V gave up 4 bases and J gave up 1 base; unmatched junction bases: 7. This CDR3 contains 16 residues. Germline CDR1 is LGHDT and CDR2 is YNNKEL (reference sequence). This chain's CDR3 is CASSLGTGIIQETQYF. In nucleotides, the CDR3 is TGTGCCAGCAGCCTCGGGACAGGGATCATCCAAGAGACCCAGTACTTC.

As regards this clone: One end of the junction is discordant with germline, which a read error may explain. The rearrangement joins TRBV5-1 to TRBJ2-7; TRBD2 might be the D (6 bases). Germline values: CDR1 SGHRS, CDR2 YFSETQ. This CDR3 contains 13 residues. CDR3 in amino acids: CASSLVPGASADF. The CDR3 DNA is TGCGCCAGCAGCTTGGTACCGGGAGCATCGGCCGACTTC. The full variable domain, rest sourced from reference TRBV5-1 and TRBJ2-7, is KAGVTQTPRYLIKTRGQQVTLSCSPISGHRSVSWYQQTPGQGLQFLFEYFSETQRNKGNFPGRFSGRQFSNSRSEMNVSTLELGDSALYLCASSLVPGASADFGPGTRLTVT.